One and the same sample provided the 7 T cell receptor beta chains below, sequenced in a study of blood T cell repertoires in COVID-19. Using immunoSEQ multiplex PCR, the repertoire was profiled, and TCRdb retains in-frame clones only, with some absent. Among 200,000 to 300,000 clones listed, just over 85% were seen once. Source material: PBMCs or T cells enriched from blood (not recorded which). These receptor sequences come from a man aged 40-55 years who had recovered from COVID-19.

The V and J genes are TRBV18 and TRBJ2-1; 8 nucleotides agree with TRBD1. Germline lookup yields CDR1 KGHSH and CDR2 LQKENI. The CDR3 has 14 residues. J was trimmed by 9 bases and V by 5 bases; bases with no gene match: 9. The chain's CDR3 is CASSSSQGAREQFF. CDR3 sequence (DNA): TGTGCCAGCTCATCCTCCCAGGGGGCGCGTGAGCAGTTCTTC.

This clone was seen just once. The chain combines TRBV28 with TRBJ1-6; TRBD1 matches at 8 bases. This CDR3 has 14 amino acids. The germline gives CDR1 MDHEN, CDR2 SYDVKM. J was trimmed by 10 bases and V by 5 bases; bases with no gene match: 7. The CDR3 nucleotides read TGTGCCAGCAGTCCGGGGGACAGGAACTCACCCCTCCACTTT. Translated, it gives CASSPGDRNSPLHF.

This chain links TRBV30 with TRBJ1-1; D remains ambiguous. This CDR3 is built from 14 residues. Germline CDR1 is GTSNPN and CDR2 is SVGIG (reference sequence). V was cut by 3 bases and J by 4 bases, with 15 bases left in between. CDR3 region: CAWRKTRFGTEAFF. CDR3 in DNA: TGTGCCTGGAGGAAGACACGGTTTGGCACTGAAGCTTTCTTT.

V gene TRBV19 combines with J gene TRBJ2-2; D not certain. Germline V gene lookup returns CDR1 LNHDA and CDR2 SQIVND (reference sequence). Trimming left V 7 bases short and J 4 bases short, with 13 bases between. The CDR3 covers 14 residues. The CDR3 sequence is CASMSARITGELFF. The CDR3 bases are TGTGCCAGTATGTCAGCGAGAATCACCGGGGAGCTGTTTTTT. Combining the CDR3 with reference TRBV19 and TRBJ2-2 gives the whole variable domain DGGITQSPKYLFRKEGQNVTLSCEQNLNHDAMYWYRQDPGQGLRLIYYSQIVNDFQKGDIAEGYSVSREKKESFPLTVTSAQKNPTAFYLCASMSARITGELFFGEGSRLTVL.

The V and J genes are TRBV24-1 and TRBJ1-2; 8 bases are a match to TRBD1. In germline, CDR1 is KGHDR, CDR2 SFDVKD. The CDR3 contains 15 residues. Trimming removed 4 bases from V and 4 bases from J; junction bases left unmatched: 7. Here the CDR3 DNA reads TGTGCCACCAGTGACTCCCTCACAGGGGGCTATGGCTACACCTTC. Amino acids: CATSDSLTGGYGYTF.

The CDR3 region has the DNA TGTGCCAGCAGCGGTGTAACAGATACGCAGTATTTT. Translating it yields CASSGVTDTQYF. V is TRBV2 and J is TRBJ2-3; D unclear. Trimming removed 6 bases from V and 3 bases from J, with 7 bases in between. From germline, CDR1 is SNHLY and CDR2 FYNNEI. The length of the CDR3 is 12 residues.

This chain links TRBV7-2 with TRBJ2-7, with TRBD1 matching over 7 bases. The CDR3 spans 19 residues. Looked up from germline, CDR1 is SGHTA and CDR2 is FQGNSA. Unmatched junction bases numbered 20, after V lost 2 bases and J lost 4 bases. This CDR3 reads CASSLKQGFFWFEKYEQYF. The CDR3 DNA sequence: TGTGCCAGCAGCTTAAAACAGGGGTTTTTTTGGTTCGAGAAGTACGAGCAGTACTTC.